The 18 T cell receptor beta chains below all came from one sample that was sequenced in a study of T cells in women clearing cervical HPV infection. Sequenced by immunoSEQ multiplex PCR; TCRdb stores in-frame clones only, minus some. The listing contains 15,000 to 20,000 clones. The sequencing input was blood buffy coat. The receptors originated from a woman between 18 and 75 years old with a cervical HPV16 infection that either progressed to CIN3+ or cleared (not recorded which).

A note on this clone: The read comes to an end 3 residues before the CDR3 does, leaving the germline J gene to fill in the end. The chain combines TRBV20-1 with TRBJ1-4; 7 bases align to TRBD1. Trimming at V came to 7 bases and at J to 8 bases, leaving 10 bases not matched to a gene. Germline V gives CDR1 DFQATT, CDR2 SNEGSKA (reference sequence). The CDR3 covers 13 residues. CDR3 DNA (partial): TGCAGTGGACTACCAGGGGGAGGGGAAAAA. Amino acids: CSGLPGGGEK. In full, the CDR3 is CSGLPGGGEKLFF.

The CDR3 loop reads CASAARPGGEKLFF. The part of the CDR3 DNA that was read is TGTGCTAGCGCGGCACGCCCGGGTGGTGAAAAG. V gene TRBV7-7 combines with J gene TRBJ2-2; tentative D call: TRBD2 (5 bases). Read coverage stops 3 residues before the CDR3 terminus; the germline J gene supplies the remainder. Germline V gene sequence: CDR1 SSHAT, CDR2 FNYEAQ (reference sequence). This CDR3 is 14 amino acids long.

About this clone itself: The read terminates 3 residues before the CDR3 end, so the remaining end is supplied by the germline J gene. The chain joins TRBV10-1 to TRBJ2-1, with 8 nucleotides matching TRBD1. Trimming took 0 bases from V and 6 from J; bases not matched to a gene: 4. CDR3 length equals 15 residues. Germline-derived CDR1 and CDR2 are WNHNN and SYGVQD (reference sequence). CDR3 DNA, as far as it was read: TGCGCCAGCAGTGAGTCGAGGGGACAGGTCAATGAG. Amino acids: CASSESRGQVNE. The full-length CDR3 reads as CASSESRGQVNEQFF.

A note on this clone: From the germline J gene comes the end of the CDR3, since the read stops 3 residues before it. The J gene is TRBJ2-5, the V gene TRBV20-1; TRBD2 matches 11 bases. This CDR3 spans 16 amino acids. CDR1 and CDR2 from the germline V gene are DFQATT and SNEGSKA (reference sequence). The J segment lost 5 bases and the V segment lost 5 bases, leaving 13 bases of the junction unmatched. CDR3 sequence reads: CSAEPLAGVRGETQYF. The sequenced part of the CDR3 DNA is TGCAGTGCTGAACCACTAGCGGGGGTTCGAGGGGAGACC.

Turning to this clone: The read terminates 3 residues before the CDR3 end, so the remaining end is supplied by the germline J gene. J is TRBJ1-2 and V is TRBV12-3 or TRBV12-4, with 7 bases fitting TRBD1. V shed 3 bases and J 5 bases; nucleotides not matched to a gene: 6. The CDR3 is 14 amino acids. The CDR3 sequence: CASSLIYRGYGYTF. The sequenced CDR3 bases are TGTGCCAGCAGTTTGATATACAGGGGATATGGC.

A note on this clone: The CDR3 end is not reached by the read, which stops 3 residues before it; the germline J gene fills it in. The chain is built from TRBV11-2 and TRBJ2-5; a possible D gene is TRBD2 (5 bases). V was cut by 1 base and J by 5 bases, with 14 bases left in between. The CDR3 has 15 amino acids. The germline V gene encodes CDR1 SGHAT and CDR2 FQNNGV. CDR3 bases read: TGTGCCAGCAGCTTAGGGCGCCTAGCTGGGGAGACC. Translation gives CASSLGRLAGET. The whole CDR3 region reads CASSLGRLAGETQYF.

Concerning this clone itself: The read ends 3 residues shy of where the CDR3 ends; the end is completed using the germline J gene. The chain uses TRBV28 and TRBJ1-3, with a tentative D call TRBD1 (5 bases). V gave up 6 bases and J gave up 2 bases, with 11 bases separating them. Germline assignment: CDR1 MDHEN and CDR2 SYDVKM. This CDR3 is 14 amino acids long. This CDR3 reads CASRGAATGNTIYF. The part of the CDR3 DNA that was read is TGTGCCAGCAGAGGGGCGGCTACTGGAAACACC. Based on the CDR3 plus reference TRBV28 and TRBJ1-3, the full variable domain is DVKVTQSSRYLVKRTGEKVFLECVQDMDHENMFWYRQDPGLGLRLIYFSYDVKMKEKGDIPEGYSVSREKKERFSLILESASTNQTSMYLCASRGAATGNTIYFGEGSWLTVV.

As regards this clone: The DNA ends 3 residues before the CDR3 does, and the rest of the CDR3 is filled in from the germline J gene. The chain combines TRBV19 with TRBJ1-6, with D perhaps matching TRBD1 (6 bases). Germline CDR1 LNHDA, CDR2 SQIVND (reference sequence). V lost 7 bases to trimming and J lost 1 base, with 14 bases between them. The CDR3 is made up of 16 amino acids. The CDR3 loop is CASIVRDKSYNSPLHF. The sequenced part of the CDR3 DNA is TGTGCCAGTATTGTCCGGGACAAATCCTATAATTCACCC.

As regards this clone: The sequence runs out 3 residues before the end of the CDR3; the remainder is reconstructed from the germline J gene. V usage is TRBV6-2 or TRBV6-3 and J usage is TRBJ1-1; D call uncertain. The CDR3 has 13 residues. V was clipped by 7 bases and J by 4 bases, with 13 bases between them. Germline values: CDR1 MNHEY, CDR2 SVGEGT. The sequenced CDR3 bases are TGTGCCAGCACTTGGTCGGGTGGCACTGAA. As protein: CASTWSGGTE. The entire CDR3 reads CASTWSGGTEAFF.

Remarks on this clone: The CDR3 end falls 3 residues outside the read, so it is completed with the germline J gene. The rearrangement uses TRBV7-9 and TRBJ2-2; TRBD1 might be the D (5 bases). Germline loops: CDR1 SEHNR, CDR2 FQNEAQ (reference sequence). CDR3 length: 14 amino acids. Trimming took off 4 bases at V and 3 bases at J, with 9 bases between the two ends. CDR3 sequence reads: CASSSGHYTGELFF. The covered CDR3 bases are TGTGCCAGCAGCTCTGGACACTACACCGGGGAG.

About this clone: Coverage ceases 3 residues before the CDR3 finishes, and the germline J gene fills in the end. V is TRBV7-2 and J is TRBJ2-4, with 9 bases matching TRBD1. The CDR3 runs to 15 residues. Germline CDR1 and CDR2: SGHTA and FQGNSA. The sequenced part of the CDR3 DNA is TGTGCCAGCAGCCCCGGGACAGGGACGAACTATGGT. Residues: CASSPGTGTNYG. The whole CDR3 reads CASSPGTGTNYGQYF. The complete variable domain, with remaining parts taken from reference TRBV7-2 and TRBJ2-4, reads GAGVSQSPSNKVTEKGKDVELRCDPISGHTALYWYRQSLGQGLEFLIYFQGNSAPDKSGLPSDRFSAERTGGSVSTLTIQRTQQEDSAVYLCASSPGTGTNYGQYFGAGTRLSVL.

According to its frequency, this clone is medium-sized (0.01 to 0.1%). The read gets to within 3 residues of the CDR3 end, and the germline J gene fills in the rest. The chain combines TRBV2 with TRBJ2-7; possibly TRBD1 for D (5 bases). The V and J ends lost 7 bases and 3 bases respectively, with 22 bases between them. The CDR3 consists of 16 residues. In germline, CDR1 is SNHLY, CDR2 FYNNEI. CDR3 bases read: TGTGCCAGCATCGAAGGGGTGGCAGGTGACAACTACGAG. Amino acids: CASIEGVAGDNYE. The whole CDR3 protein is CASIEGVAGDNYEQYF.

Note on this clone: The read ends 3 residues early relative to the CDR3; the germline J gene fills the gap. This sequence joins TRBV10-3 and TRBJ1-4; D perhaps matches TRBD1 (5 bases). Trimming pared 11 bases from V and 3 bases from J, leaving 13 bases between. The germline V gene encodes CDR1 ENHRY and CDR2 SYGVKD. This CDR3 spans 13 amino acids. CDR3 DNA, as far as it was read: TGTGCCTCTTACGACAGATCTAATGAAAAA. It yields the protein CASYDRSNEK. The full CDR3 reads CASYDRSNEKLFF.

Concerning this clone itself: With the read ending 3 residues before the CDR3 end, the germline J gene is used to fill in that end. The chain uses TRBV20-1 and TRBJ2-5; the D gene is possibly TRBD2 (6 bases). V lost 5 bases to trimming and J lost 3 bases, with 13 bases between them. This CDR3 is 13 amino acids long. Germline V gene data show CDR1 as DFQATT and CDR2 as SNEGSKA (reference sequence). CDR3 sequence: CSAFYEREETQYF. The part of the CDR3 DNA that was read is TGCAGTGCTTTCTACGAGCGGGAAGAGACC.

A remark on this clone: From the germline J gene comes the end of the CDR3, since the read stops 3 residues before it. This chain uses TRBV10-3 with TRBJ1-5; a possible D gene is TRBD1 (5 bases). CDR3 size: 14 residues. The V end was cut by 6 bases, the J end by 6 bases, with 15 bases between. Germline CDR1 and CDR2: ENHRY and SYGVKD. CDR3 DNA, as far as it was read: TGTGCCATCAGCCCACGAGGGGCCGGTCAGCCC. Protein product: CAISPRGAGQP. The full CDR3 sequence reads CAISPRGAGQPQHF.

The CDR3 loop is CASSGSKTVSFSPLHF. Partial CDR3 DNA: TGTGCCAGTAGTGGTAGCAAGACAGTCTCTTTTTCACCC. The chain combines TRBV19 with TRBJ1-6, with D possibly TRBD1 on 5 matching bases. The read ends 3 residues shy of where the CDR3 ends; the end is completed using the germline J gene. This CDR3 has 16 residues. V lost 5 bases, J lost 9 bases, and 20 bases lay in between. The germline V gene encodes CDR1 LNHDA and CDR2 SQIVND (reference sequence). The variable domain in full, completed from reference TRBV19 and TRBJ1-6, reads DGGITQSPKYLFRKEGQNVTLSCEQNLNHDAMYWYRQDPGQGLRLIYYSQIVNDFQKGDIAEGYSVSREKKESFPLTVTSAQKNPTAFYLCASSGSKTVSFSPLHFGNGTRLTVT.

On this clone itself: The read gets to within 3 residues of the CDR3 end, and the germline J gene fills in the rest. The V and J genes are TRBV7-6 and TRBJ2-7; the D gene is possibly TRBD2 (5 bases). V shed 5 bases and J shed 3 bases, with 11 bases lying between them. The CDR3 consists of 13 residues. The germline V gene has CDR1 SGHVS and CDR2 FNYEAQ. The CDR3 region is CASSRESGYEQYF. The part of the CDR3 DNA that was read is TGTGCCAGCAGCAGAGAGAGCGGCTACGAG. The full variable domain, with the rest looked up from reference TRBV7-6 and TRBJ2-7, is GAGVSQSPRYKVTKRGQDVALRCDPISGHVSLYWYRQALGQGPEFLTYFNYEAQQDKSGLPNDRFSAERPEGSISTLTIQRTEQRDSAMYRCASSRESGYEQYFGPGTRLTVT.

CDR3 region: CASSPLTPTGANVLFF. The sequenced CDR3 bases are TGTGCCAGCTCACCTTTAACACCTACTGGGGCCAACGTG. The chain couples TRBV18 to TRBJ2-2; possible D gene TRBD1, 5 bases. The DNA ends 3 residues before the CDR3 does, and the rest of the CDR3 is filled in from the germline J gene. This CDR3 is 16 amino acids long. Germline V gene lookup returns CDR1 KGHSH and CDR2 LQKENI.